Following are 3 T cell receptor beta chains from one sample sequenced in a study of blood T cells in healthy people across ages. Primers used in a second PCR of roughly 7 to 12 cycles were a sample-barcoded 5' primer and a J-beta primer mix. TCRdb re-called the 5' RACE reads through MiXCR, storing one row per CDR3 protein. The table shows hundreds of thousands of distinct CDR3 sequences, with about 30% occurring only once. Specimen: blood. The receptors derive from a woman at least 80 years old in good health.

This clonotype was found a few times. A much larger clone lies one base from this, so it may be a read error. V gene TRBV7-3 combines with J gene TRBJ2-1; D possibly matches TRBD1 or TRBD2 (5 bases each). CDR1 is SGHTA, CDR2 FQGTGA, per germline. This CDR3 spans 16 amino acids. The CDR3 spells CTSSFPGTTNYNEQFF. The CDR3 DNA sequence: TGTACCAGCAGCTTCCCCGGGACCACCAATTACAATGAGCAGTTCTTC.

This clonotype was recorded at least ten times. The chain carries TRBV25-1 and TRBJ1-1; 10 bases line up with TRBD1. CDR1 MGHDK and CDR2 SYGVNS come from the germline V gene. This CDR3 spans 16 amino acids. V gave up 8 bases and J gave up 5 bases; unmatched junction bases: 14. Written as DNA, the CDR3 is TGTGCCAGCTTCCCGACAGGGGGCCTCGGGGGGACTGAAGCTTTCTTT. Encoded protein: CASFPTGGLGGTEAFF. Together with reference TRBV25-1 and TRBJ1-1, the CDR3 gives the full variable domain: EADIYQTPRYLVIGTGKKITLECSQTMGHDKMYWYQQDPGMELHLIHYSYGVNSTEKGDLSSESTVSRIRTEHFPLTLESARPSHTSQYLCASFPTGGLGGTEAFFGQGTRLTVV.

This clonotype came up many times. The V call is TRBV5-1, the J call TRBJ2-7; 11 nucleotides line up with TRBD2. Unmatched junction bases numbered 5, after V lost 5 bases and J lost 4 bases. CDR1 and CDR2 from the germline V gene are SGHRS and YFSETQ. The CDR3 is made up of 14 amino acids. CDR3 DNA: TGCGCCAGCAGGGGGACTAGCGGACCATACGAGCAGTACTTC. Its translation: CASRGTSGPYEQYF.